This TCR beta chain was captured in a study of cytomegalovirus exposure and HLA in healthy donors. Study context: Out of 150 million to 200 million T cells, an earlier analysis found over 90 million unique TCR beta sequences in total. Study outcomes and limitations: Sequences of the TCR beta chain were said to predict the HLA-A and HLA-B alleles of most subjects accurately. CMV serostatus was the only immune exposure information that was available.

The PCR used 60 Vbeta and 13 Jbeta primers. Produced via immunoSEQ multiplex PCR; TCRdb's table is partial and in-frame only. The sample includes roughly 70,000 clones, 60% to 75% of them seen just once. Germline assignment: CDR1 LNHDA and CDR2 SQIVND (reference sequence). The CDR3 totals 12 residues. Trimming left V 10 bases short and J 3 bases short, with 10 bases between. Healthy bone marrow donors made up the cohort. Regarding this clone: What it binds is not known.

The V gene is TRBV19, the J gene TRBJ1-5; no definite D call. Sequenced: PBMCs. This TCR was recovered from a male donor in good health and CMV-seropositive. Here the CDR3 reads CATRQINQPQHF. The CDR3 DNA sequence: TGTGCCACCCGCCAGATCAATCAGCCCCAGCATTTT.